The 10 T cell receptor beta chains below were found in one sample sequenced in a study of T-cell memory formation after mild COVID-19. Using its own MiXCR run on the 5' RACE reads, TCRdb lists one record per CDR3 protein. This repertoire shows 400,000 to 450,000 distinct CDR3 sequences, over 15% found once; its top ten account for about a fifth. Sequenced input: PBMCs or a T cell subset sorted from them (not recorded which). These receptors came from a man younger than 35 who had mild COVID-19 (a few samples of this study predate the infection). Cell type and time point are not known.

The CDR3 region is CASSLGRLAGSQETQYF. The CDR3 nucleotides are TGTGCCAGCAGCTTAGGGCGACTAGCGGGGAGCCAAGAGACCCAGTACTTC. The V gene is TRBV7-2, the J gene TRBJ2-5, with 11 bases aligning to TRBD2. After removal of 1 base from V and 1 base from J, the junction contained 5 bases not matched to a gene. Germline loops: CDR1 SGHTA, CDR2 FQGNSA. The CDR3 runs to 17 residues.

This clonotype has only a few counts. CDR3 protein: CASSSAVAGGRNEQFF. The CDR3 DNA reads as TGTGCCAGCAGCTCCGCCGTAGCGGGGGGGCGCAATGAGCAGTTCTTC. The rearrangement links TRBV7-8 to TRBJ2-1, with 11 bases identical to TRBD2. V dropped 4 bases and J dropped 6; count of bases not matched to a gene: 8. Germline V CDR1 and CDR2: SGHVS, FQNEAQ. CDR3 length: 16 residues.

The chain is built from TRBV10-3 and TRBJ1-3, with TRBD1 matching 9 bases. The CDR3 length is 14 residues. Germline V gives CDR1 ENHRY, CDR2 SYGVKD. Trimming removed 10 bases from V and 3 bases from J; junction bases left unmatched: 7. Here the CDR3 reads CASYRGLDGNTIYF. For the CDR3, the DNA is TGTGCCAGTTACAGGGGGCTTGATGGAAACACCATATATTTT.

This clonotype was seen only a few times. The rearrangement uses TRBV7-2 and TRBJ2-3; D is ambiguous. V was trimmed by 2 bases and J by 0 bases, leaving 6 bases between them. The germline V gene has CDR1 SGHTA and CDR2 FQGNSA. The CDR3 contains 14 residues. The CDR3 bases are TGTGCCAGCAGCTTAAGGGCTAGCACAGATACGCAGTATTTT. Translation gives CASSLRASTDTQYF. Full variable domain (remainder filled in from reference TRBV7-2 and TRBJ2-3): GAGVSQSPSNKVTEKGKDVELRCDPISGHTALYWYRQSLGQGLEFLIYFQGNSAPDKSGLPSDRFSAERTGGSVSTLTIQRTQQEDSAVYLCASSLRASTDTQYFGPGTRLTVL.

This clonotype was counted a single time. The chain recombines TRBV6-1 with TRBJ1-2; D gene ambiguous. The V gene lost 6 bases and the J gene lost 8 bases, with 16 bases spanning the gap. The germline CDR1 and CDR2 sequences are MNHNS and SASEGT. The CDR3 sequence is 13 residues long. CDR3 residues: CASSRPEEYGYTF. For the CDR3, the DNA is TGTGCCAGCAGCCGACCCGAAGAGTACGGCTACACCTTC.

The V call is TRBV5-1, the J call TRBJ2-7, with a tentative D call TRBD2 (7 bases). The germline gives CDR1 SGHRS, CDR2 YFSETQ. V lost 0 bases and J lost 1, with 14 bases in between. The CDR3 runs 16 residues. The CDR3 DNA sequence: TGCGCCAGCAGCTTGGCGGGGGGCGGAGGTTCCTACGAGCAGTACTTC. Its protein product is CASSLAGGGGSYEQYF.

This clonotype appeared a few times. The chain combines TRBV5-1 with TRBJ2-1; D is possibly TRBD2 (7 bases). V lost 0 bases and J 5 bases, leaving 12 bases between the germline ends. Germline assignment: CDR1 SGHRS and CDR2 YFSETQ. The CDR3 is made up of 15 amino acids. CDR3 DNA sequence: TGCGCCAGCAGCTTGGAGGGGGGGCGCAACAATGAGCAGTTCTTC. The encoded protein is CASSLEGGRNNEQFF.

This clonotype was found a few times. The chain links TRBV7-6 to TRBJ2-1; D may match TRBD1 or TRBD2 (6 bases each). This CDR3 is built from 15 residues. V was pared by 0 bases and J by 2 bases, with 8 bases between. Germline CDR1 SGHVS, CDR2 FNYEAQ. CDR3: CASSLAEGAYNEQFF. The CDR3 DNA is TGTGCCAGCAGCTTAGCGGAGGGGGCCTACAATGAGCAGTTCTTC.

This clonotype came up a few times. The chain links TRBV6-1 to TRBJ1-6, with 7 bases lining up with TRBD1. The V segment lost 5 bases and the J segment 3 bases; nucleotides outside the gene matches: 4. This CDR3 has 15 amino acids. The germline CDR1 and CDR2 sequences are MNHNS and SASEGT. CDR3 loop: CASSTRDSYNSPLHF. The CDR3 nucleotides are TGTGCCAGCAGTACCCGGGACAGCTATAATTCACCCCTCCACTTT.

This chain connects TRBV21-1 to TRBJ1-1; no check of the table's D call, TRBD1, against the DNA was made. TRBV21-1 is a documented pseudogene. The CDR3 length is 16 residues. The CDR3 coding sequence is TGTGCCAGCAGCAAAGCGTATGGGGGCGATGTTACTGAAGCTTTCTTT. Translating it yields CASSKAYGGDVTEAFF.